This T cell receptor (beta chain) was identified in a study of radiation and T cells in renal cell carcinoma (dated by TCRdb to about 2020). Context from the whole study: The samples were obtained from a clinical trial, where primary renal cell carcinomas were treated with 15 Gy stereotactic body radiation therapy and then removed by nephrectomy 4 weeks afterward. In total, some 52 samples underwent TCR beta sequencing: some 25 tumors plus 27 peripheral blood samples. Across all 50 or so samples, several million unique CDR3 nucleotide sequences encoding approximately 3,000,000 unique CDR3 amino acid sequences were identified.

On the study overall, not on this receptor specifically: Blood repertoire dynamics were not followed beyond 4 weeks after treatment. Effects of radiation dose or scheduling on the TCR repertoire could not be addressed with the single-armed trial design. No pretreatment tumor biopsies were available, so the baseline intratumoral presence of clonotypes could not be determined. In blood, the top tumor clonotypes increased between baseline and 2 weeks post-radiation and then shrank by 4 weeks, which suggests that tumor-resident clones expanded only transiently.

As for this clone: No antigen is known for it. Nothing much larger sits one base from this clone, and base qualities are not available.

The label giving this sample's time point can be read as: baseline pretreatment blood. The label giving this sample's treatment or condition can be read as: 15 Gy SBRT to primary tumor, nephrectomy 4 weeks later. To track tumor-enriched clonotypes, serial peripheral blood was sampled from radiation-treated patients at baseline and at 2 weeks and 4 weeks after SBRT. Every patient had renal cell carcinoma of clear cell pathology. Genomic DNA for TCR sequencing was prepared using the QIAamp DNA Blood Mini Kit (Qiagen). Only samples passing all quality control checks were included in the analyses. There are 13 amino acids in the CDR3, from cysteine to phenylalanine inclusive. Of the read, only the CDR3 DNA is kept; its 39 bases are in frame from base 1. V is cut back by 5 bases and J by 8 bases, with 8 bases in the junction unmatched. The germline V gene (reference sequence) provides CDR1 MNHNY and CDR2 SVGAGI.

TCR beta libraries were generated from genomic DNA with the immunoSEQ kit, following the manufacturer's recommendations. For library preparation, a first multiplex PCR was performed with proprietary primers, followed by a second PCR in which unique barcodes were added, and bead cleanups were performed after each round. Each sample batch included a kit-provided positive control reaction and a negative control reaction. The final libraries were assessed on an Agilent 4200 TapeStation D1000 ScreenTape, pooled by volume, and quantified by qPCR. An Illumina NextSeq500 fitted with a MidOutput 150-cycle cartridge performed the sequencing, running 156 Read1 cycles and 15 Index1 cycles with the kit's custom primers. The pooled library was loaded at approximately 0.95 pM with around 20% PhiX control spiked in. Turning to the authors' computational methods: The vendor-processed data were analyzed in R, and a clonotype was defined as all T cells that share the same CDR3 nucleotide sequence. In the clone abundance analyses, frequencies were normalized to the 10,000 most abundant clones in each sample. Public T cell clones, which averaged fewer than five per sample, were excluded before analysis. A difference in abundance of at least 32-fold between compartments was used to define tumor-enriched and baseline blood-enriched clonotypes. A beta-binomial differential abundance model was used to identify clonotypes that expanded or contracted between blood time points. Tumor-blood repertoire similarity was measured with the Baroni-Urbani and Buser coefficient, and groups were compared using two-tailed Wilcoxon tests in R. Here the immuneACCESS table is served through TCRdb, limited to in-frame sequences with V and J called. Missing clones are a known gap in these copies; in checked studies unresolved V genes cover under half, and the rest lacks a known reason. For V, J and clone size, that table is used; D and trimming come from the DNA. For this sample there are about 130,000 clones; roughly 80% appear just once. About 3% of the sample lies in the top ten.

The receptor was derived from a woman aged 60-75 years with renal cell carcinoma. The sequence links TRBV6-6 to TRBJ1-2, with 7 bases in between that match TRBD1. Sequencing used blood, obtained from a patient whose treatment included radiotherapy and nephrectomy. Read as DNA, the sequence is TGTGCCAGCAGTCAATATGACAGGGACGGCTACACCTTC. This encodes CASSQYDRDGYTF.